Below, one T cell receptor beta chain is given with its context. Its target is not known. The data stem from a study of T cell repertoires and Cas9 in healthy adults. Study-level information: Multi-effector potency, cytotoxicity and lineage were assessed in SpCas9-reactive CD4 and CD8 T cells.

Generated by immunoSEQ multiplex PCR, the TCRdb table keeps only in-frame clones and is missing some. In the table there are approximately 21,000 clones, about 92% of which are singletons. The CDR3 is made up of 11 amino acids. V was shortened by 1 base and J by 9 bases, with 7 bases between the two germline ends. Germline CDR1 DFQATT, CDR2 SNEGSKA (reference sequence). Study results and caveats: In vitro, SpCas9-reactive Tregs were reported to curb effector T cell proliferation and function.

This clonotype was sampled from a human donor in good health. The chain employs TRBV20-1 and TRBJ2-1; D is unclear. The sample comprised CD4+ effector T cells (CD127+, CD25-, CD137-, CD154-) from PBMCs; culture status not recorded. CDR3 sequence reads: CSARAQIEQFF. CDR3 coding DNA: TGCAGTGCTAGAGCTCAAATTGAGCAGTTCTTC.